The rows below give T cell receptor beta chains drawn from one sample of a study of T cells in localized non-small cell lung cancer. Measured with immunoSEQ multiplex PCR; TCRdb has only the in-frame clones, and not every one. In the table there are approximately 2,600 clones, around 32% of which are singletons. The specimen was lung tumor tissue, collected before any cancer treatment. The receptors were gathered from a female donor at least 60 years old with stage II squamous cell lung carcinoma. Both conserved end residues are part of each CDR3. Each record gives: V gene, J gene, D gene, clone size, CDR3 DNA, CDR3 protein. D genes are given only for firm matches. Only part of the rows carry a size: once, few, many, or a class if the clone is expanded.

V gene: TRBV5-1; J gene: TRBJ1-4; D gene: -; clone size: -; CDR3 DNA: TGCGCCAGCAGCCTCGGACAGCCTACCTCAGCGGAAAAACTGTTTTTT; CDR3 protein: CASSLGQPTSAEKLFF
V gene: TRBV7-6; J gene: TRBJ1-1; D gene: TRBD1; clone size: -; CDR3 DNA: TGTGCCAGCAGCTCGGGACAGGGGGCCGGCATGAACACTGAAGCTTTCTTT; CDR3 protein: CASSSGQGAGMNTEAFF
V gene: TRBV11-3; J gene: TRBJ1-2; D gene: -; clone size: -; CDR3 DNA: TGTGCCAGCAGCTTATGGGGGGCAGTGGACTATGGCTACACCTTC; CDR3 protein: CASSLWGAVDYGYTF
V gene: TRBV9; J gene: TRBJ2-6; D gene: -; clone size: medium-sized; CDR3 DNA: TGTGCCAGCAGTCTAGGTGGTGGGGCCAACGTCCTGACTTTC; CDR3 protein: CASSLGGGANVLTF
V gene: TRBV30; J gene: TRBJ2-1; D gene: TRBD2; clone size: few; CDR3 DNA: TGTGCCTGGAACGGACTAGGCGTAGGTGAGCAGTTCTTC; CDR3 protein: CAWNGLGVGEQFF
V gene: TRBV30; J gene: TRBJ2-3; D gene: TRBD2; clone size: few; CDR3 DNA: TGTGCCTGGAGTGTGGGTAGCGGGGAGACAGATACGCAGTATTTT; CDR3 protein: CAWSVGSGETDTQYF
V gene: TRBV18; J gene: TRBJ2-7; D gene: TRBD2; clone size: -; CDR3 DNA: TGTGCCAGCTCACCGGGGGGAGGGGCCATCTCCTACGAGCAGTACTTC; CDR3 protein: CASSPGGGAISYEQYF
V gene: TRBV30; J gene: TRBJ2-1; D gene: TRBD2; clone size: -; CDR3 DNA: TGTGCCTGGAGTGTACTAGCGGGAAGCAATGAGCAGTTCTTC; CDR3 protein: CAWSVLAGSNEQFF
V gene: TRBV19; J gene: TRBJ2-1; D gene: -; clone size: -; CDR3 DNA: TGTGCCAGTACCCAGGCGGGGAGCTCGCTGGGTTCCTACAATGAGCAGTTCTTC; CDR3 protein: CASTQAGSSLGSYNEQFF
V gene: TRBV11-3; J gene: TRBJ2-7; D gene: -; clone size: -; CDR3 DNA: TGTGCCAGCAGCTTCCTACTCGAATCCTACGAGCAGTACTTC; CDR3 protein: CASSFLLESYEQYF
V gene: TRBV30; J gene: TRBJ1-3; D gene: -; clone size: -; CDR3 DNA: TGTGCCTGGAGCGCAGGGAGCTCTGGAAACACCATATATTTT; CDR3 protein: CAWSAGSSGNTIYF
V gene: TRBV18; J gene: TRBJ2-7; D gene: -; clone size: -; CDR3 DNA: TGTGCCAGCTCATTTCAATGGGGGGCCAACTACGAGCAGTACTTC; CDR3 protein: CASSFQWGANYEQYF
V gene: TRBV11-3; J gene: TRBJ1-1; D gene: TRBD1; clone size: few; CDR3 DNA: TGTGCCAGCAGCTTCGACAGGGGGCGGATAAGGACTGAAGCTTTCTTT; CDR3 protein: CASSFDRGRIRTEAFF
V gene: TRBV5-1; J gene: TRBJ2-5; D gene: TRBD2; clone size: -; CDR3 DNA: TGCGCCAGCAGGCCCCCCCCGGGACTAGACGCAGAGACCCAGTACTTC; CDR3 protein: CASRPPPGLDAETQYF
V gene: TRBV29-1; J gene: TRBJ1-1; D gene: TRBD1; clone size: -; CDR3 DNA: TGCAGCGTACGCAGGGGGGAGGACACTGAAGCTTTCTTT; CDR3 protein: CSVRRGEDTEAFF
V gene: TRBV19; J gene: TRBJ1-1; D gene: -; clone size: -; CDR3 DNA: TGTGCCAGTAGTATCAATGCCCGCAGAGACACTGAAGCTTTCTTT; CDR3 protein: CASSINARRDTEAFF
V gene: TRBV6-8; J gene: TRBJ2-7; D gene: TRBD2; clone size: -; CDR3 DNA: TGTGCCAGCAGTCTGGGACTAGCGCTCGAGCAGTACTTC; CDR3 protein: CASSLGLALEQYF
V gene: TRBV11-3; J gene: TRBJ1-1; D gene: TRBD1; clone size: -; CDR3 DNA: TGTGCCAGCAGCTCAGGGGGGGTCCCGAACACTGAAGCTTTCTTT; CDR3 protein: CASSSGGVPNTEAFF
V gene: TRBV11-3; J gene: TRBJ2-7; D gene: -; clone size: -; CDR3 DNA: TGTGCCAGCAGCTTAGTTGGGTCGCGTGGCGAGCAGTACTTC; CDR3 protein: CASSLVGSRGEQYF
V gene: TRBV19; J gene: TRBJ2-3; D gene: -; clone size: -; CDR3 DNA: TGTGCCAGTAGTCAAGGGTACACAGATACGCAGTATTTT; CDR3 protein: CASSQGYTDTQYF
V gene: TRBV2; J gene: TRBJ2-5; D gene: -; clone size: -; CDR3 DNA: TGTGCCAGCAGTACCAACTTGGTGGGAGGGCCAGGGGGAGAGACCCAGTACTTC; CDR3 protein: CASSTNLVGGPGGETQYF
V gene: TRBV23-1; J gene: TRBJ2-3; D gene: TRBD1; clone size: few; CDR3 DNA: TGCGCCACATCTGGACAGGTTGGGGCAGATACGCAGTATTTT; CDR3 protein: CATSGQVGADTQYF
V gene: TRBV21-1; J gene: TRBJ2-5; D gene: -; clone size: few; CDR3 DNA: -; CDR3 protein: CASSVGGGAGETQYF
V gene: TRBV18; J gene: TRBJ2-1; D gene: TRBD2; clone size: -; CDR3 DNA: TGTGCCAGCTCACCCAGCGGGGGGGGCTCTGAGTTCTTC; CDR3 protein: CASSPSGGGSEFF
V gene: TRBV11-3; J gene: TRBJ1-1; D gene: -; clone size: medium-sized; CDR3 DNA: TGTGCCAGCACTTTTGGGGATTCGAACACTGAAGCTTTCTTT; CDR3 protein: CASTFGDSNTEAFF
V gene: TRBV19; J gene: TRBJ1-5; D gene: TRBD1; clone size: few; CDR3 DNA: TGTGCCAGTAGTAGAACAGGGGGCGAGGCTCAGCCCCAGCATTTT; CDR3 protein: CASSRTGGEAQPQHF
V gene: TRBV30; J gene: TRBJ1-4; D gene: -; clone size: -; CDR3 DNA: TGTGCCTGGAGTGTACGGAGTCCTCCCAGGGAAAAACTGTTTTTT; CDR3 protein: CAWSVRSPPREKLFF
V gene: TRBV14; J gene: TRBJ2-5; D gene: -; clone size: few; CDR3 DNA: TGTGCCAGCAGCCAAGGGACGGTGGAGACCCAGTACTTC; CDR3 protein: CASSQGTVETQYF